This T cell receptor (beta chain) originates from a study of blood T cells in healthy people across ages. At the level of the study: About one barcoded beta molecule was captured per two T cells (by template switching).

Study results and limitations: Donors of long life had a larger count of naive CD4+ cells and greater diversity than aged donors.

On this clonotype: The antigen is unknown.

CDR1 MGHRA and CDR2 YSYEKL come from the germline V gene. This CDR3 contains 15 residues. The V gene lost 1 base and the J gene lost 2 bases, with 12 bases spanning the gap. Using a J-beta primer mix together with a sample-barcoded 5' primer, a second PCR was run for roughly 7 to 12 cycles. Each CDR3 protein gets one entry after TCRdb re-called the 5' RACE reads with MiXCR. In the table there are 600,000 to 1,000,000 distinct CDR3 sequences, 58% of which are singletons. The source material was blood. The origin of this receptor is a man aged 25-45 years in good health. V and J are TRBV4-1 and TRBJ2-7; tentatively, D is TRBD2 (5 bases). CDR3 DNA sequence: TGCGCCAGCAGCCAAGCGGAGGACCACCCCTACGAGCAGTACTTC. Translating it yields CASSQAEDHPYEQYF.